One sample yielded the 21 T cell receptor beta chains listed below, sequenced in a study of T cell clonotyping in hematopoietic cell transplantation. Time point defined: recipient sample about 28 days before transplant, after cytoreduction. Clones were read by immunoSEQ multiplex PCR, and TCRdb kept only the in-frame ones, dropping some. The sample includes some 50,000 clones, approximately 82% of them seen just once. The sequenced sample was peripheral blood mononuclear cells, obtained before stem cell transplant. These receptors were obtained from a man aged 55 to 70 with myelodysplastic syndrome. Some clones in this sample may be carry-over from other donors' samples.

The gene calls are TRBV5-4 and TRBJ2-5, with 7 bases lining up with TRBD2. Losses at the gene ends were 1 base for V and 5 bases for J; bases not matched to a gene: 11. The CDR3 loop spans 16 amino acids. In germline, CDR1 is SGHNT, CDR2 YYREEE (reference sequence). As DNA, the CDR3 is TGTGCCAGCAGCTTGAGCGCAGGGACTATTCCTGAGACCCAGTACTTC. Translating it yields CASSLSAGTIPETQYF.

The rearrangement links TRBV10-1 to TRBJ1-1; no reliable D call. Germline CDR1 reads WNHNN; CDR2 reads SYGVQD (reference sequence). The CDR3 has 11 residues. V dropped 4 bases and J dropped 9 bases, with 9 bases sitting between them. In DNA, the CDR3 is TGCGCCAGCAGTGGGGGAATGCAAGCTTTCTTT. It translates to CASSGGMQAFF.

The chain employs TRBV5-4 and TRBJ2-7; weak D call: TRBD1 (6 bases). Trimming stripped 3 bases from V and 1 base from J, with 14 bases between. Germline V gene lookup returns CDR1 SGHNT and CDR2 YYREEE (reference sequence). The CDR3 extends over 15 amino acids. The CDR3 reads CASSSDRLRSYEQYF. The CDR3 DNA is TGTGCCAGCAGCTCCGACAGGCTCAGGTCCTACGAGCAGTACTTC.

The chain recombines TRBV6-6 with TRBJ2-1, with a tentative D call TRBD2 (5 bases). Trimming pared 8 bases from V and 8 bases from J, leaving 10 bases between. Germline-derived CDR1 and CDR2 are MNHNY and SVGAGI (reference sequence). This CDR3 region has 11 residues. The CDR3 sequence: CASARADEQFF. In nucleotides, the CDR3 is TGTGCCAGCGCTAGAGCGGATGAGCAGTTCTTC.

V gene TRBV23-1 combines with J gene TRBJ1-5; D is perhaps TRBD1 (5 bases). TRBV23-1 is annotated as an ORF whose role is uncertain. The CDR3 loop spans 16 amino acids. The germline V and J ends were trimmed by 0 bases and 1 base, with 10 bases remaining between them. CDR3 sequence: CASSQSPGCSNQPQHF. DNA of the CDR3: TGCGCCAGCAGTCAATCCCCAGGGTGCAGCAATCAGCCCCAGCATTTT.

This clone was seen once. The rearrangement links TRBV10-3 to TRBJ2-6; maybe TRBD2 (5 bases). Germline V gene data show CDR1 as ENHRY and CDR2 as SYGVKD. V was trimmed by 2 bases and J by 0 bases, leaving 8 bases between them. This CDR3 has 16 amino acids. CDR3 coding DNA: TGTGCCATCAGTGAGCTTGGACTCTCTGGGGCCAACGTCCTGACTTTC. This sequence encodes CAISELGLSGANVLTF.

The V gene is TRBV12-5, the J gene TRBJ1-1, with a tentative D call TRBD1 (5 bases). The CDR3 contains 13 residues. Per the germline V gene, CDR1 is LGHNT and CDR2 is FRNRAP. V lost 4 bases and J 1 base, leaving 7 bases between the germline ends. The CDR3 nucleotides are TGTGCTAGTGGTTCGGGGACGAACACTGAAGCTTTCTTT. As protein: CASGSGTNTEAFF.

The J gene is TRBJ2-3, the V gene TRBV5-4, with D perhaps TRBD1 (6 bases). The germline CDR1 and CDR2 sequences are SGHNT and YYREEE (reference sequence). V lost 1 base and J lost 6, with 15 bases in between. The CDR3 contains 15 residues. CDR3 nucleotide sequence: TGTGCCAGCAGCTTGAAAGGGGACAATGGCGATACGCAGTATTTT. Its protein is CASSLKGDNGDTQYF.

The chain recombines TRBV6-5 with TRBJ2-5; D possibly matches TRBD1 or TRBD2 (6 bases each). Trimming cost V 7 bases and J 5 bases, with 14 bases left between them. The V gene's germline CDR1 is MNHEY and CDR2 SVGAGI. CDR3 length: 13 amino acids. In nucleotides, the CDR3 is TGTGCCAGCACCGGAACAGGGAGGGAGACCCAGTACTTC. This gives the protein CASTGTGRETQYF.

The V gene is TRBV25-1, the J gene TRBJ1-4; TRBD1 aligns across 8 bases. Germline V gene data show CDR1 as MGHDK and CDR2 as SYGVNS. The CDR3 covers 15 residues. Trimming cost V 6 bases and J 3 bases; bases outside gene matches: 6. The CDR3 DNA reads as TGTGCCAGCAGCAGACAGGGGCTGGCTAATGAAAAACTGTTTTTT. This gives the protein CASSRQGLANEKLFF. The complete variable domain, with remaining parts taken from reference TRBV25-1 and TRBJ1-4, reads EADIYQTPRYLVIGTGKKITLECSQTMGHDKMYWYQQDPGMELHLIHYSYGVNSTEKGDLSSESTVSRIRTEHFPLTLESARPSHTSQYLCASSRQGLANEKLFFGSGTQLSVL.

The chain employs TRBV5-1 and TRBJ1-5; 8 bases agree with TRBD1. The CDR3 has 14 residues. Germline assignment: CDR1 SGHRS and CDR2 YFSETQ. The trim removed 4 bases at V and 4 bases at J, leaving 4 bases unmatched. CDR3 in DNA: TGCGCCAGCAGCCGGACAGGGAGGAATCAGCCCCAGCATTTT. This codes for CASSRTGRNQPQHF.

This chain uses TRBV6-5 with TRBJ2-2, with D possibly being TRBD1 (6 bases). Trimming shortened V by 2 bases and J by 3 bases, and 10 bases separated the two germline ends. Germline CDR1 reads MNHEY; CDR2 reads SVGAGI. The CDR3 totals 15 residues. CDR3 region: CASSYRGLDTGELFF. DNA of the CDR3: TGTGCCAGCAGTTACAGGGGGTTGGACACCGGGGAGCTGTTTTTT.

The J gene is TRBJ2-3, the V gene TRBV27; no clear D. Germline CDR1 is MNHEY and CDR2 is SMNVEV (reference sequence). With 7 bases removed from V and 3 bases from J, the gap between germline ends came to 17 bases. This CDR3 spans 15 amino acids. This CDR3 reads CASTPDGMWTDTQYF. CDR3 bases: TGTGCCAGCACCCCGGACGGAATGTGGACAGATACGCAGTATTTT.

The chain recombines TRBV4-2 with TRBJ1-1; 8 bases map to TRBD1. The germline V gene encodes CDR1 LGHNA and CDR2 YNFKEQ. Unmatched junction bases numbered 9, after V lost 4 bases and J lost 5 bases. The CDR3 has 15 residues. The CDR3 sequence is CASSPWTGQGTEAFF. CDR3 DNA sequence: TGTGCCAGCAGCCCTTGGACAGGGCAGGGGACTGAAGCTTTCTTT.

Here the CDR3 reads CASSALSGAAGRGIQETQYF. The DNA for the CDR3 is TGTGCCAGCAGTGCCCTTAGCGGGGCGGCCGGTCGTGGTATCCAAGAGACCCAGTACTTC. V gene TRBV6-1 combines with J gene TRBJ2-5, with 8 bases aligning to TRBD2. The V segment lost 4 bases and the J segment 1 base; nucleotides outside the gene matches: 20. This CDR3 comprises 20 residues. Germline V CDR1 and CDR2: MNHNS, SASEGT.

The chain links TRBV4-3 to TRBJ2-7; maybe TRBD2 (5 bases). The CDR3 totals 15 residues. Germline V gives CDR1 LGHNA, CDR2 YSLEER. Trimming left V 0 bases short and J 0 bases short, with 9 bases between. The CDR3 loop is CASSQDPGNSYEQYF. CDR3 DNA: TGCGCCAGCAGCCAAGATCCGGGAAACTCCTACGAGCAGTACTTC.

The rearrangement links TRBV7-2 to TRBJ2-3, with 10 nucleotides matching TRBD2. CDR3 length equals 16 residues. V lost 5 bases and J lost 4; bases outside the gene matches: 9. Germline V gene data show CDR1 as SGHTA and CDR2 as FQGNSA. The DNA of the CDR3 is TGTGCCAGCAGCGTGGGATCAGCGGGGGGGGCAGATACGCAGTATTTT. This sequence encodes CASSVGSAGGADTQYF.

The genes are TRBV11-2 and TRBJ2-3, with D perhaps matching TRBD1 (6 bases). This CDR3 has 16 amino acids. Germline V lookup: CDR1 SGHAT, CDR2 FQNNGV. V shed 4 bases and J shed 2 bases, with 16 bases lying between them. CDR3 in DNA: TGTGCCAGCAGCTCGACTCCGGGACACACCACAGATACGCAGTATTTT. Its protein is CASSSTPGHTTDTQYF.

The genes are TRBV5-6 and TRBJ1-1, with D possibly TRBD1 on 6 matching bases. With 4 bases removed from V and 1 base from J, the gap between germline ends came to 17 bases. This CDR3 comprises 16 residues. Germline assignment: CDR1 SGHDT and CDR2 YYEEEE. The CDR3 coding sequence is TGTGCCAGCAGCCCCAGGGGAGGGATATGGAACACTGAAGCTTTCTTT. Amino acids: CASSPRGGIWNTEAFF. Full variable domain (outside the CDR3, taken from reference TRBV5-6 and TRBJ1-1): DAGVTQSPTHLIKTRGQQVTLRCSPKSGHDTVSWYQQALGQGPQFIFQYYEEEERQRGNFPDRFSGHQFPNYSSELNVNALLLGDSALYLCASSPRGGIWNTEAFFGQGTRLTVV.

The rearrangement uses TRBV5-1 and TRBJ2-1; 10 positions agree with TRBD1. The CDR3 covers 15 residues. Germline CDR1 and CDR2: SGHRS and YFSETQ. The J segment lost 7 bases and the V segment lost 4 bases, leaving 8 bases of the junction unmatched. Here the CDR3 reads CASSPGTGVTNEQFF. Written as DNA, the CDR3 is TGCGCCAGCAGCCCCGGGACAGGGGTAACAAATGAGCAGTTCTTC.

The V and J genes are TRBV6-6 and TRBJ2-6; perhaps TRBD2 as D (6 bases). Germline CDR1 MNHNY, CDR2 SVGAGI (reference sequence). Trimming removed 2 bases at V and 0 bases at J, with 8 bases between. CDR3 size: 16 residues. CDR3 coding DNA: TGTGCCAGCAGTTACGGAGGGGTCTCTGGGGCCAACGTCCTGACTTTC. As protein: CASSYGGVSGANVLTF.